The clone carrying this TCR beta chain showed up just once. Its specificity is unknown. Clones were read by immunoSEQ multiplex PCR, and TCRdb kept only the in-frame ones, dropping some. The table has 25,000 to 30,000 clones, under 90% seen once. The length of the CDR3 is 15 residues. Trimming pared 2 bases from V and 4 bases from J, leaving 15 bases between. CDR1 SGHDT and CDR2 YYEEEE come from the germline V gene. This record comes from a study of T cell responses to AZD1222 COVID-19 vaccine. The overall study: Pooling of second doses given at about 4 or about 12 weeks was done. Study-wide findings and caveats: Vaccine-associated CD4 TCRs ranged over spike, dominating at 160-218 and 743-854.

The chain carries TRBV5-6 and TRBJ1-2; D is possibly TRBD1 (6 bases). This clonotype was sampled from an adult in good health. The sample consisted of peripheral blood, taken on day 0 of AZD1222 vaccination. CDR3 coding DNA: TGTGCCAGCAGCTTCACAGTGGGGGCAGTCTATGGCTACACCTTC. Translation: CASSFTVGAVYGYTF.